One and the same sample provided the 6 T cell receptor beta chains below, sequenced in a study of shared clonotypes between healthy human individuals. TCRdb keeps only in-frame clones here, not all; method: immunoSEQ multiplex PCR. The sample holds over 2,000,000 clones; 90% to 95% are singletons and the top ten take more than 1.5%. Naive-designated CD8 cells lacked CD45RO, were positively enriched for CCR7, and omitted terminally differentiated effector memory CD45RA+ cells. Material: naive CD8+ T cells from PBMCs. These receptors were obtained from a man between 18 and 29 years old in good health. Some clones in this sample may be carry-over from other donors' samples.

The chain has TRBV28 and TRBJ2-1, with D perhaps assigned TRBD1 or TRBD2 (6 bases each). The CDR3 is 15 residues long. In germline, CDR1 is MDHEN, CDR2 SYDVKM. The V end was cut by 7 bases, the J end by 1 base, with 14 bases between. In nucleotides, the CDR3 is TGTGCCAGCAACAAGGGGGAGGTGTCCTACAATGAGCAGTTCTTC. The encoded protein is CASNKGEVSYNEQFF.

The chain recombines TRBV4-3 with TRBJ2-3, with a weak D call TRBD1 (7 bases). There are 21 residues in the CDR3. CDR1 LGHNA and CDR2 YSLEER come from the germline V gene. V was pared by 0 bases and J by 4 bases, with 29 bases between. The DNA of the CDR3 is TGCGCCAGCAGCCAAGAACCAAGATTGGGGGGTAGGGGGCGCGGCGCAGATACGCAGTATTTT. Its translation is CASSQEPRLGGRGRGADTQYF.

DNA of the CDR3: TGTGCCAGCAGCGGACTAGCGGGAGGACTAGCCAAAAACATTCAGTACTTC. Amino acids: CASSGLAGGLAKNIQYF. V gene TRBV7-9 combines with J gene TRBJ2-4; 14 bases align to TRBD2. CDR3 length: 17 residues. The germline CDR1 and CDR2 sequences are SEHNR and FQNEAQ (reference sequence). J lost 0 bases, V lost 5 bases, and 3 bases had no gene match.

CDR3 amino acids: CASSGPTSKGFFEKLFF. Written as DNA, the CDR3 is TGTGCCAGCAGTGGACCCACTTCCAAGGGGTTTTTTGAAAAACTGTTTTTT. The chain links TRBV2 to TRBJ1-4, with D perhaps matching TRBD1 (5 bases). There are 17 residues in the CDR3. Germline-derived CDR1 and CDR2 are SNHLY and FYNNEI. V lost 4 bases to trimming and J lost 7 bases, with 22 bases between them.

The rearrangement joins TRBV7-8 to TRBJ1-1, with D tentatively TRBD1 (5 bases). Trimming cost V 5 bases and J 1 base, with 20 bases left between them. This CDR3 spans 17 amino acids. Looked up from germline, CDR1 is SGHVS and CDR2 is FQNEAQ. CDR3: CASSKTPSPGGNTEAFF. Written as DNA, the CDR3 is TGTGCCAGCAGCAAAACCCCTTCCCCCGGGGGGAACACTGAAGCTTTCTTT.

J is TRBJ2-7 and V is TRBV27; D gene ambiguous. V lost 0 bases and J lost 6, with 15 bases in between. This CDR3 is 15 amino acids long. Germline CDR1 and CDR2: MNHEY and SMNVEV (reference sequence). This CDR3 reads CASSLSSYSAGEQYF. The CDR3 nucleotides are TGTGCCAGCAGTTTATCTAGCTATTCAGCAGGCGAGCAGTACTTC.